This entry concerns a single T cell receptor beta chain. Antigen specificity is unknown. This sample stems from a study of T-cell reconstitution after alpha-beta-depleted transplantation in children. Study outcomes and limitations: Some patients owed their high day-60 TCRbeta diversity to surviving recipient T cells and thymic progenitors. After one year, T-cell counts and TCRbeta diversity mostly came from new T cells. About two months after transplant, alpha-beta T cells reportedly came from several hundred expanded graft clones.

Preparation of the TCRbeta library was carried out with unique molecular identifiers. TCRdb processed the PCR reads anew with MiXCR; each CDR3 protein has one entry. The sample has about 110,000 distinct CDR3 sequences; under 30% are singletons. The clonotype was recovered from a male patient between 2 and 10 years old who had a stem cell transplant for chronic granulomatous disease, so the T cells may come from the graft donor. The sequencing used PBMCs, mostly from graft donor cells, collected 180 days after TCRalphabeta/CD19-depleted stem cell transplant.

The CDR3 DNA reads as TGTGCCACCCGGGACAGGGGTTTAGGTGAGCAGTTCTTC. Protein sequence: CATRDRGLGEQFF. The chain uses TRBV24-1 and TRBJ2-1, with 10 nucleotides matching TRBD1. This CDR3 is built from 13 residues. Per germline, CDR1 KGHDR and CDR2 SFDVKD. Trimming took 9 bases from V and 9 from J; bases not matched to a gene: 7.